These T cell receptor beta chains were read from a single sample in a study of blood T cell repertoires in COVID-19. Repertoires were generated with immunoSEQ multiplex PCR, while TCRdb's copy carries only in-frame clones and drops some. The data hold 230,000 or so clones, with roughly 84% observed a single time. The sequenced material came from peripheral blood. The receptor set was obtained from a man aged 40-50 years who had recovered from COVID-19. Each CDR3 is given with its conserved first and last residue. A D gene is named only where the DNA matches it firmly. Only part of the rows carry a size: once, few, many, or a class if the clone is expanded.

CASSYSNREETQYF	TGTGCCAGCAGTTACTCGAACAGGGAGGAGACCCAGTACTTC	NA	NA	TRBV6-5	TRBJ2-5
CASGSEGGAPLHF	TGTGCTAGTGGTTCAGAAGGGGGGGCACCCCTCCACTTT	NA	NA	TRBV12-5	TRBJ1-6
CASSRSKLGNEQFF	TGTGCCAGCAGTCGTAGCAAGCTTGGCAATGAGCAGTTCTTC	NA	few	TRBV25-1	TRBJ2-1
CASGLGSGDGANVLTF	TGTGCTAGTGGTTTGGGCTCGGGGGATGGGGCCAACGTCCTGACTTTC	NA	NA	TRBV12-5	TRBJ2-6
CASGQGRGNEKLFF	TGTGCCAGCGGCCAGGGGCGCGGTAATGAAAAACTGTTTTTT	NA	few	TRBV7-9	TRBJ1-4
CASSFYSGNPYF	TGTGCCAGCAGTTTTTATAGCGGGAACCCGTACTTC	TRBD2	NA	TRBV12-3/TRBV12-4	TRBJ2-7
CASSLALAGNGNEQFF	TGTGCCAGCAGCTTGGCCCTAGCGGGAAACGGCAATGAGCAGTTCTTC	TRBD2	NA	TRBV5-4	TRBJ2-1
CASSQGEDRASYEQYF	TGCGCCAGCAGCCAAGGTGAGGACAGGGCTTCCTACGAGCAGTACTTC	TRBD1	NA	TRBV4-3	TRBJ2-7
CASSPLGSPNGYTF	TGCGCCAGCAGCCCCCTAGGAAGTCCGAATGGCTACACCTTC	NA	medium-sized	TRBV4-1	TRBJ1-2
CASSGGTAIQETQYF	TGTGCCAGCAGCGGCGGGACAGCCATCCAAGAGACCCAGTACTTC	NA	few	TRBV9	TRBJ2-5
CASSFSGVGRDTEAFF	TGTGCCAGCAGCTTTTCAGGGGTCGGACGCGACACTGAAGCTTTCTTT	NA	NA	TRBV5-5	TRBJ1-1
CATRGAPTGELFF	TGTGCCACCAGGGGGGCCCCTACCGGGGAGCTGTTTTTT	NA	NA	TRBV15	TRBJ2-2
CASSLPLGGQETQYF	TGTGCCAGCAGCTTACCCTTAGGGGGACAAGAGACCCAGTACTTC	NA	NA	TRBV11-2	TRBJ2-5
CASSQRQGTDTQYF	TGTGCCAGCAGCCAACGCCAGGGCACAGATACGCAGTATTTT	NA	NA	TRBV6-5	TRBJ2-3
CASRKLQEGGNTIYF	TGTGCCAGTAGGAAATTACAAGAGGGCGGAAACACCATATATTTT	NA	NA	TRBV19	TRBJ1-3
CSVALTINTEAFF	TGCAGCGTTGCCCTGACTATTAACACTGAAGCTTTCTTT	NA	NA	TRBV29-1	TRBJ1-1
CASSVGSAKNIQYF	TGCGCCAGCAGTGTCGGGTCGGCCAAAAACATTCAGTACTTC	NA	NA	TRBV5-1	TRBJ2-4
CASSLRDRAENGSPLHF	TGCGCCAGCAGCTTGCGGGACAGGGCAGAGAACGGTTCACCCCTCCACTTT	TRBD1	NA	TRBV5-1	TRBJ1-6
CASSGVWGEETQYF	TGTGCCAGCAGTGGGGTGTGGGGAGAAGAGACCCAGTACTTC	NA	NA	TRBV2	TRBJ2-5
CASSQGTGGTGHTGELFF	TGCGCCAGCAGCCAAGGCACTGGTGGGACAGGCCACACCGGGGAGCTGTTTTTT	TRBD1	once	TRBV4-3	TRBJ2-2
CASSLGPRPQTAAFF	TGTGCCAGCAGTTTGGGGCCCAGGCCTCAAACAGCGGCTTTCTTT	NA	NA	TRBV27	TRBJ1-1
CASRARQGLSTIYF	TGTGCCAGCAGGGCTCGCCAGGGGCTTAGCACCATATATTTT	NA	NA	TRBV6-5	TRBJ1-3
CASSAGLNEKLFF	TGTGCCAGCAGCGCAGGGCTTAATGAAAAACTGTTTTTT	NA	NA	TRBV9	TRBJ1-4
CASSSGNQETQYF	TGTGCCAGCAGTAGCGGGAACCAAGAGACCCAGTACTTC	TRBD2	NA	TRBV6-5	TRBJ2-5
CASSLYRAVGYTF	TGCGCCAGCAGCTTATACAGGGCTGTTGGCTACACCTTC	NA	NA	TRBV5-1	TRBJ1-2
CASGPRTGTYEQYF	TGTGCTAGTGGTCCCCGGACTGGGACCTACGAGCAGTACTTC	NA	NA	TRBV12-5	TRBJ2-7